This T cell receptor beta chain was identified during a study of T cells in Graves' hyperthyroidism and ophthalmopathy. It was RNA transcripts that yielded the amplified TCR beta CDR3 regions. The HTBI primer set was used in a first-round RT-PCR of the TCR CDR3. In TCRdb, the multiplex PCR reads were re-called with MiXCR into one record per CDR3 protein. The table includes about 380,000 distinct CDR3 sequences, approximately 18% detected once. V shed 0 bases and J shed 1 base, with 4 bases lying between them. The CDR3 runs to 14 residues. The germline gives CDR1 LGHDT, CDR2 YNNKEL (reference sequence). This clonotype was recorded at least ten times.

Specimen: blood. The rearrangement uses TRBV3-1 and TRBJ1-5; D remains unclear. The TCR originated in a young man with Graves' ophthalmopathy. CDR3 nucleotide sequence: TGTGCCAGCAGCCAAGAAATGAGCAATCAGCCCCAGCATTTT. It yields the protein CASSQEMSNQPQHF.